The T cell receptor beta chain described here comes from a study of T cell responses to AZD1222 COVID-19 vaccine. Whole-study results and caveats: CD4 TCRs associated with vaccination spanned spike, dominating at 160-218 and 743-854. Most donors were white British and more were female, and clonal diversity was possibly underestimated.

Libraries were prepared by immunoSEQ multiplex PCR; TCRdb keeps only in-frame clonotypes and omits some of them. In the table there are about 180,000 clones, approximately 94% of which are singletons. Concerning this clone: Its specificity is not known.

This sequence originates from an adult who received the AZD1222 COVID-19 vaccine. The sample here was peripheral blood, taken 28 days after the second AZD1222 dose.

CDR3 coding DNA: TGTGCCAGCAGCGCAGGGGTGGGGGGCTCGCATGAAAAACTGTTTTTT. It translates to CASSAGVGGSHEKLFF. This chain joins TRBV7-7 and TRBJ1-4, with D tentatively TRBD1 (6 bases). V lost 5 bases, J lost 6 bases, and 19 bases lay in between. The CDR3 covers 16 residues. Per the germline V gene, CDR1 is SSHAT and CDR2 is FNYEAQ (reference sequence).